These T cell receptor beta chains were read from a single sample in a study of cytomegalovirus exposure and HLA in healthy donors. The method was immunoSEQ multiplex PCR; TCRdb's version includes in-frame clones alone and lacks a portion of them. This table lists around 140,000 clones. The source material was PBMCs. The receptor set was obtained from a male donor in good health and CMV-seronegative. The CDR3 runs from the conserved cysteine through the conserved F or W. A D gene is named only where the DNA matches it firmly.

j_gene,d_gene,v_gene,CDR3aa,CDR3nt
TRBJ2-7,NA,TRBV9,CASSVEPSPVEQYF,TGTGCCAGCAGCGTAGAACCTAGCCCAGTTGAGCAGTACTTC
TRBJ2-1,TRBD1,TRBV4-2,CASSQGTGVVYNEQFF,TGTGCCAGCAGCCAAGGTACAGGGGTGGTCTACAATGAGCAGTTCTTC
TRBJ1-1,NA,TRBV13,CASSLGGGEAFF,TGTGCCAGCAGCTTAGGAGGGGGTGAGGCTTTCTTT
TRBJ2-3,TRBD2,TRBV11-3,CASSIGLAPDTQYF,TGTGCCAGCAGCATCGGACTAGCACCAGATACGCAGTATTTT
TRBJ1-1,TRBD1,TRBV19,CASTGTGKVEAFF,TGTGCCAGTACCGGGACAGGGAAAGTTGAAGCTTTCTTT
TRBJ2-7,TRBD1,TRBV7-6,CASSLREGAYEQYF,TGTGCCAGCAGCTTAAGAGAGGGGGCTTACGAGCAGTACTTC
TRBJ1-5,TRBD1,TRBV6-1,CASSIQGTGQPQHF,TGTGCCAGCAGTATACAGGGGACGGGTCAGCCCCAGCATTTT
TRBJ2-7,NA,TRBV19,CASSLDSYEQYF,TGTGCCAGTAGTTTGGACAGCTACGAGCAGTACTTC
TRBJ2-7,TRBD2,TRBV19,CASSLSGTSGRGFYEQYF,TGTGCCAGTAGTCTATCTGGGACTAGCGGGAGAGGGTTCTACGAGCAGTACTTC
TRBJ2-7,TRBD2,TRBV19,CASSIAGGHSYEQYF,TGTGCCAGTAGTATAGCGGGAGGCCACTCCTACGAGCAGTACTTC
TRBJ1-4,NA,TRBV15,CATCPSGDDEKLFF,TGTGCCACCTGCCCTTCGGGAGATGATGAAAAACTGTTTTTT
TRBJ2-7,NA,TRBV4-1,CASSQLDVSYEQYF,TGCGCCAGCAGCCAATTAGATGTTTCCTACGAGCAGTACTTC
TRBJ2-1,NA,TRBV20-1,CSARGPNEQFF,TGCAGTGCGCGGGGTCCCAATGAGCAGTTCTTC
TRBJ2-7,NA,TRBV12-5,CASGLTPGGYEQYF,TGTGCTAGTGGTTTGACCCCAGGGGGGTACGAGCAGTACTTC
TRBJ1-3,NA,TRBV30,CAWSGSYSGNTIYF,TGTGCCTGGAGTGGGTCCTACTCTGGAAACACCATATATTTT
TRBJ1-4,TRBD1,TRBV27,CASSLATGAEEKLFF,TGTGCCAGCAGTTTAGCCACAGGGGCTGAGGAAAAACTGTTTTTT
TRBJ2-2,NA,TRBV7-3,CASSLNPAGAGGELFF,TGTGCCAGCAGCTTAAATCCGGCGGGGGCGGGCGGGGAGCTGTTTTTT
TRBJ1-1,NA,TRBV29-1,CSVEGTVNTEAFF,TGCAGCGTTGAAGGGACAGTGAACACTGAAGCTTTCTTT
TRBJ1-1,TRBD1,TRBV29-1,CSGIQTGFAEAFF,TGCAGCGGGATACAGACAGGGTTCGCTGAAGCTTTCTTT
TRBJ1-4,TRBD1,TRBV7-8,CASSAKMGQNEKLFF,TGTGCCAGCAGCGCGAAGATGGGACAGAATGAAAAACTGTTTTTT
TRBJ1-5,NA,TRBV30,CAWSPAGNQPQHF,TGTGCCTGGAGTCCCGCGGGAAATCAGCCCCAGCATTTT
TRBJ1-3,NA,TRBV30,CAWSDLDPVGGNTIYF,TGTGCCTGGAGTGATCTAGATCCAGTAGGCGGAAACACCATATATTTT
TRBJ2-6,NA,TRBV5-1,CASSLPALSGSGANVLTF,TGCGCCAGCAGCTTGCCCGCGCTTTCGGGGTCTGGGGCCAACGTCCTGACTTTC
TRBJ2-7,NA,TRBV27,CASSLIRPQSGEQYF,TGTGCCAGCAGTTTAATCAGACCCCAGTCGGGCGAGCAGTACTTC
TRBJ1-2,TRBD1,TRBV10-3,CAISGQGDYGYTF,TGTGCCATCAGTGGACAGGGAGACTATGGCTACACCTTC
TRBJ2-5,TRBD2,TRBV6-1,CATNRGGSHQETQYF,TGTGCCACAAACCGGGGGGGCAGCCATCAAGAGACCCAGTACTTC
TRBJ2-1,NA,TRBV6-4,CASSDIGGSYNEQFF,TGTGCCAGCAGTGATATAGGGGGCTCCTACAATGAGCAGTTCTTC
TRBJ2-7,TRBD2,TRBV29-1,CSVLGLPYEQYF,TGCAGCGTATTGGGACTACCTTACGAGCAGTACTTC
TRBJ1-5,NA,TRBV30,CAWSTGTSSNQPQHF,TGTGCCTGGAGTACCGGGACAAGTAGCAATCAGCCCCAGCATTTT